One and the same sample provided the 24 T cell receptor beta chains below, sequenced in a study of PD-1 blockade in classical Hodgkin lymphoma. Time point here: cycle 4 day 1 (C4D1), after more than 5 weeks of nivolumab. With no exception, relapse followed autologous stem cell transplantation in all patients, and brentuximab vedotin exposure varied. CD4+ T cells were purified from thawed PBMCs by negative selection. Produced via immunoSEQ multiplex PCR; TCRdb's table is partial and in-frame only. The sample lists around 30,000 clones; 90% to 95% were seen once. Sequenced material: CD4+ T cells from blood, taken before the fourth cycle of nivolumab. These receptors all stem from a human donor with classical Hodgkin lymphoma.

CDR3 region: CASSIGGTGYNQPQHF. The DNA for the CDR3 is TGTGCCAGTAGTATAGGGGGGACAGGTTACAATCAGCCCCAGCATTTT. V and J are TRBV19 and TRBJ1-5; 8 bases agree with TRBD1. This CDR3 is built from 16 residues. Trimming removed 1 base from V and 3 bases from J; junction bases left unmatched: 5. Germline lookup yields CDR1 LNHDA and CDR2 SQIVND (reference sequence).

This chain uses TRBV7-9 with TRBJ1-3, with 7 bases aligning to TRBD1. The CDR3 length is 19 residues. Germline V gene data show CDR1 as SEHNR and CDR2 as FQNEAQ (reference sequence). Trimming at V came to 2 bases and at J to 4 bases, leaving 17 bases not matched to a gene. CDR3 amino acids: CASSLPRAGQAVLGNTIYF. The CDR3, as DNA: TGTGCCAGCAGCTTACCCCGTGCCGGACAGGCTGTTCTCGGAAACACCATATATTTT.

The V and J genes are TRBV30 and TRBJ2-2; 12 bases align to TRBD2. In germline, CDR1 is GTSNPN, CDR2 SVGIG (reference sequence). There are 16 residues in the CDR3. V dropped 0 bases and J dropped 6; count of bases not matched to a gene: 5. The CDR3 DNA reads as TGTGCCTGGAGTGTCCTAGCGGGAGGGAAGGCCGGGGAGCTGTTTTTT. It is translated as CAWSVLAGGKAGELFF. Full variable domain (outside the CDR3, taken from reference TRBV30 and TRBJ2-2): SQTIHQWPATLVQPVGSPLSLECTVEGTSNPNLYWYRQAAGRGLQLLFYSVGIGQISSEVPQNLSASRPQDRQFILSSKKLLLSDSGFYLCAWSVLAGGKAGELFFGEGSRLTVL.

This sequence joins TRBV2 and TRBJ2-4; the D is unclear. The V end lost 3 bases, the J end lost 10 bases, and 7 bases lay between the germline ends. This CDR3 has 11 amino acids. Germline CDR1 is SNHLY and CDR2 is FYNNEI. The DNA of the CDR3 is TGTGCCAGCAGTGAGTCCCATATTCAGTACTTC. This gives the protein CASSESHIQYF.

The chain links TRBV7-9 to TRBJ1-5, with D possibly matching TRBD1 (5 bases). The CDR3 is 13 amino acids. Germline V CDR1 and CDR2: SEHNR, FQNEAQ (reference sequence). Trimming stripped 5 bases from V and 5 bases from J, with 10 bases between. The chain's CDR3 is CASSLEGHQPQHF. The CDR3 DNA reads TGTGCCAGCAGCCTAGAGGGGCATCAGCCCCAGCATTTT.

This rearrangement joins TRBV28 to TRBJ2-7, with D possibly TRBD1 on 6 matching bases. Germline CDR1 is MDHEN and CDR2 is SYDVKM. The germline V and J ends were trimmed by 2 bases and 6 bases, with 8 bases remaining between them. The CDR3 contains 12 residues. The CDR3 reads CASSLTGREQYF. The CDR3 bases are TGTGCCAGCAGTTTAACAGGGCGCGAGCAGTACTTC.

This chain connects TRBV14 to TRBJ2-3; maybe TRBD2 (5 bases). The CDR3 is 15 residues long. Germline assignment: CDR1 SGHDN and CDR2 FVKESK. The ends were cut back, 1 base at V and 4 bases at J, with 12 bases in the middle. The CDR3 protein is CASSQGTWGADTQYF. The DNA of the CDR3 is TGTGCCAGCAGCCAAGGGACTTGGGGAGCAGATACGCAGTATTTT.

CDR3 nucleotide sequence: TGTGCCAGCAGCTTGGAAGGGGGAGTCGGGGATACGCAGTATTTT. This encodes CASSLEGGVGDTQYF. The chain is built from TRBV5-4 and TRBJ2-3; TRBD1 is a possible D gene (6 bases). In germline, CDR1 is SGHNT, CDR2 YYREEE (reference sequence). CDR3 length: 15 amino acids. V lost 0 bases to trimming and J lost 6 bases, with 14 bases between them.

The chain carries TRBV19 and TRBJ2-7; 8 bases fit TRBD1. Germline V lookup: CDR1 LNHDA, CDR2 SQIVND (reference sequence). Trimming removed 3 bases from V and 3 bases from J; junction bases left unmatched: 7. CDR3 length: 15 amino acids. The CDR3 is CASSIGQGGFYEQYF. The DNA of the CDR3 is TGTGCCAGTAGTATTGGACAGGGTGGGTTCTACGAGCAGTACTTC.

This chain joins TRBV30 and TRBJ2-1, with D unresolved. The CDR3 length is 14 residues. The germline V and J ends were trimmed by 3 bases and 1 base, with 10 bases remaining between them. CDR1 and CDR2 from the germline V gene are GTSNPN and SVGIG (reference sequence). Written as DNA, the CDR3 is TGTGCCTGGAGCCCGTCTTTGTCCTACAATGAGCAGTTCTTC. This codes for CAWSPSLSYNEQFF.

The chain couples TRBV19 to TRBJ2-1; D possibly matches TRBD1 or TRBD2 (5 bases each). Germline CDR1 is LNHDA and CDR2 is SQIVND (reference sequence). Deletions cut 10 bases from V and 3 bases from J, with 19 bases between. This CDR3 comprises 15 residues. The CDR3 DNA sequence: TGTGCCACCGAGGTAGCGTGGGGCTTCTACAATGAGCAGTTCTTC. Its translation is CATEVAWGFYNEQFF.

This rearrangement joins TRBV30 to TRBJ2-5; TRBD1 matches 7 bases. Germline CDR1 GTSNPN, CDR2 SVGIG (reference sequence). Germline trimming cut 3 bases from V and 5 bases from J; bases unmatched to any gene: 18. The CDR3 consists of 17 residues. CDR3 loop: CAWRENRDSYSGETQYF. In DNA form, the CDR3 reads TGTGCCTGGAGAGAGAACCGGGACAGCTACTCAGGGGAGACCCAGTACTTC.

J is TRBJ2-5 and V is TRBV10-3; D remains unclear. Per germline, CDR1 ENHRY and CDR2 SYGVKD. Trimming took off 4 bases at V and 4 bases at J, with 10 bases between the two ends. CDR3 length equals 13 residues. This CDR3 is CAISGRVGETQYF. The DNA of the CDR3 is TGTGCCATCAGTGGACGCGTTGGAGAGACCCAGTACTTC.

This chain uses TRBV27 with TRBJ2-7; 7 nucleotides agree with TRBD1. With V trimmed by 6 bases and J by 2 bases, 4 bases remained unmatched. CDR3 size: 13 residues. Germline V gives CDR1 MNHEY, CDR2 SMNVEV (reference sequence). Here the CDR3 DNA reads TGTGCCAGCAGACAGGGGCTTACCTACGAGCAGTACTTC. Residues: CASRQGLTYEQYF.

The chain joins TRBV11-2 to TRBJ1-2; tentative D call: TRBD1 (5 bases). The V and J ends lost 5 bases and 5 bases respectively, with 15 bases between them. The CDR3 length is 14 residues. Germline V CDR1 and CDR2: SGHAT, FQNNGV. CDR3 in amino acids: CASSQSGDPYGYTF. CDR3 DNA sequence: TGTGCCAGCAGCCAGTCGGGGGACCCGTATGGCTACACCTTC.

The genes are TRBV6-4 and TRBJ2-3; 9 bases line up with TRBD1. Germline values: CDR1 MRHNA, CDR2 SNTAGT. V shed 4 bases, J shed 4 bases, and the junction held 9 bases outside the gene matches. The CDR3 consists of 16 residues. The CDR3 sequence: CASSVTGGVFADTQYF. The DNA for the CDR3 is TGTGCCAGCAGTGTTACAGGGGGCGTCTTCGCAGATACGCAGTATTTT.

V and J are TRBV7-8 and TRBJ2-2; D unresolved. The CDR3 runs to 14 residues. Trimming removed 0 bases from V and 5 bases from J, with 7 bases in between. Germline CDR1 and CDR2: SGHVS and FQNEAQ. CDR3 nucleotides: TGTGCCAGCAGCTTAGCACCAAGAACCGGGGAGCTGTTTTTT. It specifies CASSLAPRTGELFF.

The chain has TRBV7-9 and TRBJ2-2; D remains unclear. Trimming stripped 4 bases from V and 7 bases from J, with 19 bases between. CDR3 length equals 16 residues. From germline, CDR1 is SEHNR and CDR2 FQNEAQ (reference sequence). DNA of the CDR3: TGTGCCAGCAGCTCCCCCCTTCGGAGCGCCGTCGGGGAGCTGTTTTTT. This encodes CASSSPLRSAVGELFF.

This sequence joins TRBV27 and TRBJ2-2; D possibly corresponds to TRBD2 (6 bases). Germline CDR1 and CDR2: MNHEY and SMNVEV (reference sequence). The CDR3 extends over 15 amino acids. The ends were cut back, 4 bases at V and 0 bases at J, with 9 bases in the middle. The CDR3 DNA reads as TGTGCCAGCAGTTGGGACTGGCCGAACACCGGGGAGCTGTTTTTT. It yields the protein CASSWDWPNTGELFF.

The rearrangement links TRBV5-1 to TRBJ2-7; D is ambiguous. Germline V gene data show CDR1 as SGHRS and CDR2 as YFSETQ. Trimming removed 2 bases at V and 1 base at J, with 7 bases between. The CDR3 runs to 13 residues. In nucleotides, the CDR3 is TGCGCCAGCAGCTTAGGACGGTCCTACGAGCAGTACTTC. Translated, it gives CASSLGRSYEQYF.

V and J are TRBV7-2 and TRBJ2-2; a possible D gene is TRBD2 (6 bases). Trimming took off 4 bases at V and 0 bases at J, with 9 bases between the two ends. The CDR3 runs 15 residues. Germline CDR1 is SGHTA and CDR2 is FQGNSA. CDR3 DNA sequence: TGTGCCAGCAGCTATAGCGGATCGAACACCGGGGAGCTGTTTTTT. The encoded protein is CASSYSGSNTGELFF.

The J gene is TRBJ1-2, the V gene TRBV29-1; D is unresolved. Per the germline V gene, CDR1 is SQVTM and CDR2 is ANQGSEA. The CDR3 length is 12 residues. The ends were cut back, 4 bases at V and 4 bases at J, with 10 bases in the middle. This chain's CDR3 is CSVARSGYGYTF. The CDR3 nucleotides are TGCAGCGTTGCCAGGTCAGGCTATGGCTACACCTTC. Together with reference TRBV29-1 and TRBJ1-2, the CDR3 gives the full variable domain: SAVISQKPSRDICQRGTSLTIQCQVDSQVTMMFWYRQQPGQSLTLIATANQGSEATYESGFVIDKFPISRPNLTFSTLTVSNMSPEDSSIYLCSVARSGYGYTFGSGTRLTVV.

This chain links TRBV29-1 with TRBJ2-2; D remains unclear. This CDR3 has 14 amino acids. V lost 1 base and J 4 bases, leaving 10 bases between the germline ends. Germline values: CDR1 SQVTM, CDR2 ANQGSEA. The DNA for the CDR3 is TGCAGCGTTGAAGGGATACGAGGCACCGGGGAGCTGTTTTTT. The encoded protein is CSVEGIRGTGELFF.

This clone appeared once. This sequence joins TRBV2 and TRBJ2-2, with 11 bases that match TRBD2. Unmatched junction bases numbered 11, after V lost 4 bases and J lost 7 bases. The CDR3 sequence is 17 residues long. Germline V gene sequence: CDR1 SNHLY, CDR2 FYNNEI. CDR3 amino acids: CASSAVAGGQFGGELFF. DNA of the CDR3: TGTGCCAGCAGTGCGGTAGCGGGAGGGCAATTCGGCGGGGAGCTGTTTTTT.